This T cell receptor (beta chain) was obtained from a study of shared clonotypes between healthy human individuals. Turning to this clone: Its antigen is unidentified.

Generated by immunoSEQ multiplex PCR, the TCRdb table keeps only in-frame clones and is missing some. In the table there are millions of clones, about 92% of which are singletons. Regarding the study as a whole: Unshared clonotypes carried lower generation probabilities than those common to all four donors.

This TCR was recovered from a man aged 18 to 29 in good health. The sequencing input was naive CD4+ T cells sorted from blood. Subset of the sample: CD45RA+ positively selected.

The CDR3 loop reads CASSEGGRNTQYF. In DNA form, the CDR3 reads TGTGCCAGCAGTGAAGGGGGCCGAAATACGCAGTATTTT. This sequence joins TRBV6-4 and TRBJ2-3; TRBD1 agrees at 7 bases. Trimming removed 3 bases from V and 7 bases from J; junction bases left unmatched: 4. The germline CDR1 and CDR2 sequences are MRHNA and SNTAGT. This CDR3 comprises 13 residues.